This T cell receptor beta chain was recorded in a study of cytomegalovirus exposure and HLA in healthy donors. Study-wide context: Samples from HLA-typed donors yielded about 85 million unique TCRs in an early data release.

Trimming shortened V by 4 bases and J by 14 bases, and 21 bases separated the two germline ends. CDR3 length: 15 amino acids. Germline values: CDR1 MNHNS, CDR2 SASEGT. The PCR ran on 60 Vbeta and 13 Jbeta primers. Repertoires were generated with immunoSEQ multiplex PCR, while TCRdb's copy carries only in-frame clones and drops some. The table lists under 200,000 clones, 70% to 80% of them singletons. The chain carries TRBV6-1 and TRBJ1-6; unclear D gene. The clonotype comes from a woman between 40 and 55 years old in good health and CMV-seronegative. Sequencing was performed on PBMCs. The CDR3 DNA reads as TGTGCCAGCAGTGTAGGTAGAGGCCCGGGTTGGGCCCTCCACTTT. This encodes CASSVGRGPGWALHF.